This TCR beta chain was found in a study of T cells after yellow fever vaccination. Broader study findings: The secondary response was weaker, and its peak arrived faster, on day 5 versus 15. The bulk population could contribute abundant contaminating clonotypes to FACS-sorted repertoires.

This CDR3 has 15 amino acids. V dropped 3 bases and J dropped 4; count of bases not matched to a gene: 6. The germline gives CDR1 SGHVT, CDR2 SQSDAQ. Each CDR3 protein gets one entry after TCRdb re-called the 5' RACE reads with MiXCR. The top ten clones hold 35% to 45% of a sample with under 200,000 distinct CDR3 sequences, 9.5% to 12% of them seen once. This clonotype appeared a few times. As yet, its antigen is unknown. The clonotype comes from a man aged 18 to 35 who received the YFV17D yellow fever vaccine. Sequencing was performed on CD8+ T cells sorted from PBMCs, taken 15 days after the yellow fever booster vaccination. The J gene is TRBJ2-7, the V gene TRBV7-4, with 10 bases identical to TRBD1. The CDR3 sequence: CASSFRQGALYEQYV. The CDR3 DNA reads TGTGCCAGCAGCTTTAGACAGGGGGCACTGTACGAGCAGTACGTC.